Shown below are 17 T cell receptor beta chains from a single sample sequenced in a study of sequential checkpoint blockade in melanoma. Treatment specified: randomized to nivolumab then ipilimumab (arm A) or the reverse (arm B). The assay was immunoSEQ multiplex PCR, and TCRdb's table has in-frame clones only and misses some. The top ten clones hold roughly a quarter of a sample with 15,000 to 20,000 clones, 90% to 95% of them seen once. The sequences come from CD8+ T cells sorted from blood (inferred from file names), collected from a patient given nivolumab and ipilimumab in sequence. Every receptor here comes from a human donor with melanoma.

This clone is a singleton in its sample. The V gene is TRBV5-4, the J gene TRBJ2-7; 9 positions match TRBD1. CDR1 SGHNT and CDR2 YYREEE come from the germline V gene (reference sequence). Trimming cost V 2 bases and J 6 bases; bases outside gene matches: 9. The CDR3 extends over 15 amino acids. In DNA, the CDR3 is TGTGCCAGCAGCTTAAACCGGGACAGGGTCGGCGAGCAGTACGTC. Translated, it gives CASSLNRDRVGEQYV.

The chain links TRBV11-2 to TRBJ2-7; 10 bases match TRBD1. Germline assignment: CDR1 SGHAT and CDR2 FQNNGV. The CDR3 runs 13 residues. Trimming at V came to 5 bases and at J to 6 bases, leaving 4 bases not matched to a gene. The CDR3 loop reads CASSPGTGVEQYF. CDR3 DNA: TGTGCCAGCAGCCCCGGGACAGGGGTCGAGCAGTACTTC.

This rearrangement joins TRBV9 to TRBJ1-1, with 9 nucleotides matching TRBD1. Germline V gene sequence: CDR1 SGDLS, CDR2 YYNGEE. With 0 bases clipped from V and 5 bases from J, the junction kept 8 bases outside the gene matches. This CDR3 comprises 16 residues. The CDR3 spells CASSVGTGGSGTEAFF. CDR3 sequence (DNA): TGTGCCAGCAGCGTAGGTACAGGGGGCTCGGGGACTGAAGCTTTCTTT. Full variable domain (outside the CDR3, taken from reference TRBV9 and TRBJ1-1): DSGVTQTPKHLITATGQRVTLRCSPRSGDLSVYWYQQSLDQGLQFLIQYYNGEERAKGNILERFSAQQFPDLHSELNLSSLELGDSALYFCASSVGTGGSGTEAFFGQGTRLTVV.

The chain combines TRBV27 with TRBJ1-5; 7 positions agree with TRBD1. Germline CDR1 is MNHEY and CDR2 is SMNVEV (reference sequence). The CDR3 extends over 15 amino acids. Trimming at V came to 0 bases and at J to 6 bases, leaving 5 bases not matched to a gene. The CDR3 nucleotides read TGTGCCAGCAGTTTATCTTCAGGGGGTAGTCAGCCCCAGCATTTT. It codes for CASSLSSGGSQPQHF.

The chain has TRBV11-2 and TRBJ1-6; possibly TRBD1 for D (5 bases). Germline V gene lookup returns CDR1 SGHAT and CDR2 FQNNGV. Trimming shortened V by 0 bases and J by 8 bases, and 11 bases separated the two germline ends. The CDR3 sequence is 15 residues long. Here the CDR3 DNA reads TGTGCCAGCAGCTTAGAGCAGGGAAACTATTCACCCCTCCACTTT. It encodes CASSLEQGNYSPLHF.

This clone was seen only a few times. This chain connects TRBV6-1 to TRBJ2-7, with TRBD1 as a possible D gene (6 bases). The ends were cut back, 1 base at V and 4 bases at J, with 14 bases in the middle. Per germline, CDR1 MNHNS and CDR2 SASEGT. CDR3 length: 15 amino acids. CDR3 protein: CASSEGAGERYEQYV. The CDR3 DNA reads as TGTGCCAGCAGTGAAGGGGCAGGGGAACGATACGAGCAGTACGTC.

The rearrangement uses TRBV14 and TRBJ1-1, with TRBD1 matching 7 bases. Germline CDR1 and CDR2: SGHDN and FVKESK. The V segment lost 0 bases and the J segment 0 bases; nucleotides outside the gene matches: 4. This CDR3 contains 16 residues. The CDR3, as DNA: TGTGCCAGCAGCCAAGATCAACAGGGGCTGAACACTGAAGCTTTCTTT. It specifies CASSQDQQGLNTEAFF.

V and J are TRBV13 and TRBJ2-2, with 11 nucleotides matching TRBD2. The germline CDR1 and CDR2 sequences are PRHDT and FYEKMQ (reference sequence). The CDR3 sequence is 15 residues long. V trimming: 2 bases; J trimming: 6 bases; junction bases outside the gene matches: 2. The CDR3 spells CASSLNSGGAGELFF. CDR3 bases: TGTGCCAGCAGCTTAAATAGCGGGGGGGCCGGGGAGCTGTTTTTT.

This sequence joins TRBV7-9 and TRBJ1-4; TRBD1 matches at 7 bases. Unmatched junction bases numbered 4, after V lost 5 bases and J lost 4 bases. The CDR3 covers 14 residues. Germline lookup yields CDR1 SEHNR and CDR2 FQNEAQ (reference sequence). Here the CDR3 reads CASSVGQVNEKLFF. In DNA, the CDR3 is TGTGCCAGCAGCGTAGGACAGGTTAATGAAAAACTGTTTTTT.

The chain couples TRBV13 to TRBJ1-2, with a tentative D call TRBD1 (5 bases). Germline CDR1 reads PRHDT; CDR2 reads FYEKMQ (reference sequence). The V gene lost 6 bases and the J gene lost 4 bases, with 15 bases spanning the gap. The length of the CDR3 is 14 residues. CDR3 protein: CASSGEGAAYGYTF. The DNA of the CDR3 is TGTGCCAGCAGTGGCGAAGGGGCGGCCTATGGCTACACCTTC. The entire variable domain, with the rest obtained from reference TRBV13 and TRBJ1-2, is as follows: AAGVIQSPRHLIKEKRETATLKCYPIPRHDTVYWYQQGPGQDPQFLISFYEKMQSDKGSIPDRFSAQQFSDYHSELNMSSLELGDSALYFCASSGEGAAYGYTFGSGTRLTVV.

The V call is TRBV27, the J call TRBJ1-3, with 8 bases aligning to TRBD1. After removal of 4 bases from V and 7 bases from J, the junction contained 6 bases not matched to a gene. CDR3 size: 14 residues. From germline, CDR1 is MNHEY and CDR2 SMNVEV (reference sequence). This CDR3 reads CASSSGQGLNTIYF. The CDR3 nucleotides read TGTGCCAGCAGTTCCGGACAGGGTCTGAACACCATATATTTT.

The chain uses TRBV27 and TRBJ2-7; TRBD1 might be the D (6 bases). The germline V gene encodes CDR1 MNHEY and CDR2 SMNVEV (reference sequence). Trimming pared 5 bases from V and 5 bases from J, leaving 10 bases between. This CDR3 is 12 amino acids long. CDR3 coding DNA: TGTGCCAGCAGTCGTACAGGGAACGAGCAGTACTTC. Its protein product is CASSRTGNEQYF.

This chain joins TRBV5-6 and TRBJ1-1, with D uncertain. The CDR3 is made up of 14 amino acids. The germline gives CDR1 SGHDT, CDR2 YYEEEE. V lost 4 bases to trimming and J lost 0 bases, with 10 bases between them. CDR3 in DNA: TGTGCCAGCAGCGAGGCAGTCATGAACACTGAAGCTTTCTTT. It codes for CASSEAVMNTEAFF. Combining the CDR3 with reference TRBV5-6 and TRBJ1-1 gives the whole variable domain DAGVTQSPTHLIKTRGQQVTLRCSPKSGHDTVSWYQQALGQGPQFIFQYYEEEERQRGNFPDRFSGHQFPNYSSELNVNALLLGDSALYLCASSEAVMNTEAFFGQGTRLTVV.

The genes are TRBV9 and TRBJ2-2, with D possibly matching TRBD1 (6 bases). V lost 5 bases and J 5 bases, leaving 19 bases between the germline ends. CDR3 length equals 16 residues. The V gene's germline CDR1 is SGDLS and CDR2 YYNGEE. CDR3 DNA sequence: TGTGCCAGCAGTCCTGGGATGACAGGATATACCGGGGAGCTGTTTTTT. The encoded protein is CASSPGMTGYTGELFF.

The rearrangement uses TRBV6-1 and TRBJ1-2; 7 bases line up with TRBD1. V dropped 5 bases and J dropped 2; count of bases not matched to a gene: 5. Germline V gene lookup returns CDR1 MNHNS and CDR2 SASEGT. The CDR3 has 14 amino acids. This CDR3 is CASSRTGSNYGYTF. The CDR3 DNA is TGTGCCAGCAGTAGGACAGGATCCAACTATGGCTACACCTTC.

The gene calls are TRBV15 and TRBJ1-2; D might be TRBD1 (5 bases). This CDR3 spans 17 amino acids. Trimming left V 0 bases short and J 2 bases short, with 16 bases between. Germline V gives CDR1 LNHNV, CDR2 YYDKDF (reference sequence). The CDR3 region is CATSREGGLRINYGYTF. The CDR3 DNA sequence: TGTGCCACCAGCAGAGAGGGGGGGTTGCGCATAAACTATGGCTACACCTTC. Variable domain in full (rest from reference TRBV15 and TRBJ1-2): DAMVIQNPRYQVTQFGKPVTLSCSQTLNHNVMYWYQQKSSQAPKLLFHYYDKDFNNEADTPDNFQSRRPNTSFCFLDIRSPGLGDTAMYLCATSREGGLRINYGYTFGSGTRLTVV.

This clone was counted only a few times. V and J are TRBV4-3 and TRBJ2-2; 7 bases fit TRBD2. Germline-derived CDR1 and CDR2 are LGHNA and YSLEER. J lost 4 bases, V lost 0 bases, and 5 bases had no gene match. The CDR3 runs to 16 residues. The CDR3 sequence is CASSQDSGGGTGELFF. The CDR3 nucleotides are TGCGCCAGCAGCCAAGATTCGGGCGGGGGCACCGGGGAGCTGTTTTTT.